The present TCR beta chain was sequenced within a study of blood T cell repertoires in COVID-19. Background on the study: Acute and convalescent COVID-19 samples came from the United States, Italy and Spain. Sources were T cells, B-cell-depleted T cells, or PBMCs; the material itself was cDNA or gDNA.

CDR1 is SGHRS and CDR2 is YFSETQ in the germline V gene. V was shortened by 3 bases and J by 6 bases, with 7 bases between the two germline ends. The CDR3 sequence is 11 residues long. The authors' processing: Scientists estimated how many nucleated cells there were by amplifying reference gene primers. Profiled with immunoSEQ multiplex PCR; TCRdb holds only in-frame clones, not every one. The D gene and trimming were derived from the DNA, and the V and J assignments and clone size from that table. Of 180,000 or so clones in the sample, around 80% were seen once. Living in 24 US areas, the participants were between 18 and 89 years of age.

This TCR was sampled from a woman in her fifties or sixties who had recovered from COVID-19. Input material: PBMCs or T cells enriched from blood (not recorded which). The rearrangement links TRBV5-1 to TRBJ2-7, with unresolved D. This chain's CDR3 is CASSSFSEQYF. CDR3 in DNA: TGCGCCAGCAGCTCCTTTAGCGAGCAGTACTTC.